This T cell receptor (beta chain) is from a study of human T cells and chemical hapten exposure. Trimming removed 0 bases from V and 2 bases from J, with 8 bases in between. The CDR3 contains 14 residues. Germline CDR1 and CDR2: SGHKS and YYEKEE (reference sequence). Time point reported: patch test 2, 6 weeks after DPC sensitization. Documented treatment: therapeutic diphenylcyclopropenone sensitization with weekly scalp DPC. Each donor was an alopecia patient between 18 and 70 years of age who qualified for DPC. Each CDR3 protein gets one entry after TCRdb re-called the RACE reads with MiXCR. The sample records 73,000 or so distinct CDR3 sequences, over 6.5% being singletons.

The chain employs TRBV5-5 and TRBJ2-5, with D hard to call. Sequenced here: whole blood, sampled in connection with sensitization to the hapten diphenylcyclopropenone (DPC). The clonotype comes from a woman aged 45-60 years with alopecia areata. Some clones in this sample may be carry-over from other donors' samples. Here the CDR3 reads CASSLGSAQETQYF. The CDR3 DNA reads TGTGCCAGCAGCTTGGGGTCAGCACAAGAGACCCAGTACTTC.